This T cell receptor beta chain was recovered during a study of T-cell memory formation after mild COVID-19. Study background: TCR clusters largely stayed donor specific. Notes on the study in general: The study detected some responding clones in pre-infection memory, suggesting cross-reactive memory joined. Second-wave clones that peaked on day 37 lacked confirmed SARS-CoV-2 specificity. The main location of contracting CD4+ clones was CM and EM, and that of contracting CD8+ clones was EMRA.

One entry per CDR3 protein, called by TCRdb with MiXCR from the 5' RACE reads. The data hold 85,000 to 130,000 distinct CDR3 sequences, with roughly 12% observed a single time. There are 16 residues in the CDR3. Trimming took off 0 bases at V and 4 bases at J, with 15 bases between the two ends. The V gene's germline CDR1 is SGHKS and CDR2 YYEKEE (reference sequence). In this sample, this clonotype turned up many times. Antigen specificity is unknown. The chain joins TRBV5-5 to TRBJ2-3, with D perhaps TRBD1 (5 bases). Sequencing was done on a sample of PBMCs or a T cell subset sorted from them (not recorded which). This receptor was obtained from an adult woman who had mild COVID-19 (a few samples of this study predate the infection). Cell type and time point are not known. The CDR3 loop reads CASSLDPRGSADTQYF. CDR3 in DNA: TGTGCCAGCAGCTTGGACCCAAGGGGATCGGCAGATACGCAGTATTTT.